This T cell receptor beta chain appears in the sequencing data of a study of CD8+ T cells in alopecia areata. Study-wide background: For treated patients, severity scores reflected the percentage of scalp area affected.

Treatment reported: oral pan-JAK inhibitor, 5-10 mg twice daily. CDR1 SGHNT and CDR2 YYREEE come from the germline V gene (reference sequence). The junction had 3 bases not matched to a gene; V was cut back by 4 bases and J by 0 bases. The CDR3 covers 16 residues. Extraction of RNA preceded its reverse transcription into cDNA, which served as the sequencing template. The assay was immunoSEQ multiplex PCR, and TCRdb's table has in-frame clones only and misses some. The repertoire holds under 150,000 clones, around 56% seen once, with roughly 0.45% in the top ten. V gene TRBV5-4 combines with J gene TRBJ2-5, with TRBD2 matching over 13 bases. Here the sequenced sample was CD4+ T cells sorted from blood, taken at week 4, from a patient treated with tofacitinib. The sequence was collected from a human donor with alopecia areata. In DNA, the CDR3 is TGTGCCAGCAGCCCGGGACTAGCGGGAAACCAAGAGACCCAGTACTTC. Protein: CASSPGLAGNQETQYF.